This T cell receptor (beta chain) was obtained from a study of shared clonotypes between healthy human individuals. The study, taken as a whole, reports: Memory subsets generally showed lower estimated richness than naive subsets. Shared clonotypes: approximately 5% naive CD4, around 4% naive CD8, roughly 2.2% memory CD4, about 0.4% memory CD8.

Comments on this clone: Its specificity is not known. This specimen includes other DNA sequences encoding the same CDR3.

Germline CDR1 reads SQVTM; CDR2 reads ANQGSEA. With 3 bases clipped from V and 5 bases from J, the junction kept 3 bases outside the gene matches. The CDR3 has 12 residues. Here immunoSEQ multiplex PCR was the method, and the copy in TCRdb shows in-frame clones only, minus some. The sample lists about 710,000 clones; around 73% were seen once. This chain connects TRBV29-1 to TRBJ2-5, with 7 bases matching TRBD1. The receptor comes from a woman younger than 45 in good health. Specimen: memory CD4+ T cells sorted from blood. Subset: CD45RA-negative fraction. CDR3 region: CSVDQGVETQYF. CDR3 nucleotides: TGCAGCGTTGACCAGGGGGTGGAGACCCAGTACTTC. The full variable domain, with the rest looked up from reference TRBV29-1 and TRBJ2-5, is SAVISQKPSRDICQRGTSLTIQCQVDSQVTMMFWYRQQPGQSLTLIATANQGSEATYESGFVIDKFPISRPNLTFSTLTVSNMSPEDSSIYLCSVDQGVETQYFGPGTRLLVL.